This entry features one T cell receptor beta chain sequence. Its antigen is still unknown. Individual cDNA molecules each received unique molecular identifiers attached to them. TCRdb ran MiXCR on the 5' RACE reads and lists one entry per CDR3 protein. Here the sample spans fewer than 85,000 distinct CDR3 sequences, around 11% being singletons. The data derive from a study of early T cells in non-severe SARS-CoV-2 infection. The V and J ends lost 1 base and 7 bases, in that order; junction bases with no gene match: 7. Germline loops: CDR1 SGHRS, CDR2 YFSETQ. This CDR3 region has 15 residues. Points from the study as a whole: VDJdb matching skewed toward anti-spike CD8 responses, missing private and CD4 specificities.

Here the sequenced sample was whole blood, taken at baseline. This sequence joins TRBV5-1 and TRBJ2-1, with 8 positions matching TRBD1. This receptor was identified in an adult who was a healthcare worker with PCR-confirmed SARS-CoV-2 infection or an uninfected control (not recorded which). The CDR3 DNA reads TGCGCCAGCAGCTTGATAGGACAGGGTAGGAATGAGCAGTTCTTC. Its protein is CASSLIGQGRNEQFF.